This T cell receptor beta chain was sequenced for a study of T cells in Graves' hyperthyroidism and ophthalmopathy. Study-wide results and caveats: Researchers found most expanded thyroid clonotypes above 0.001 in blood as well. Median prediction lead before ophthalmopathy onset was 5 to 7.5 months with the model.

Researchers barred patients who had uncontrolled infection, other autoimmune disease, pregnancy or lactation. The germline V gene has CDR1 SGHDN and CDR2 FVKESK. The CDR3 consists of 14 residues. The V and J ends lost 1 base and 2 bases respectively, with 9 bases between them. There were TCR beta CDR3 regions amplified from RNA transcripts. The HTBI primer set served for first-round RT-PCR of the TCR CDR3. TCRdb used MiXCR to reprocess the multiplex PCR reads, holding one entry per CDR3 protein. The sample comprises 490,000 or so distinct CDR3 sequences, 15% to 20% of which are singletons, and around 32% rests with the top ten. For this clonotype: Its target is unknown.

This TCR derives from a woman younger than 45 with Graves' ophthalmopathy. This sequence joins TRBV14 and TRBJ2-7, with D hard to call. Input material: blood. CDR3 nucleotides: TGTGCCAGCAGCCAAGGATTACCAACCTACGAGCAGTACTTC. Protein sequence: CASSQGLPTYEQYF. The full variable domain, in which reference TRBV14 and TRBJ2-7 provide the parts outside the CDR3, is EAGVTQFPSHSVIEKGQTVTLRCDPISGHDNLYWYRRVMGKEIKFLLHFVKESKQDESGMPNNRFLAERTGGTYSTLKVQPAELEDSGVYFCASSQGLPTYEQYFGPGTRLTVT.